The rows below give T cell receptor beta chains drawn from one sample of a study of shared clonotypes between healthy human individuals. Some clones are missing from TCRdb's copy, which holds only in-frame ones; the method was immunoSEQ multiplex PCR. The repertoire holds roughly 2.5 million clones, with around 94% as singletons. Sequenced material: naive CD4+ T cells sorted from blood. These receptors originate from a man aged 18 to 30 in good health. Each CDR3 is given with its conserved first and last residue. The D gene is left open where the match is weak.

v_gene,j_gene,d_gene,CDR3nt,CDR3aa
TRBV30,TRBJ2-7,TRBD2,TGTGCCTGGAGTAAAACTAGCGGGGGCCATTTTTTCTACGAGCAGTACTTC,CAWSKTSGGHFFYEQYF
TRBV28,TRBJ2-5,.,TGTGCCAGCAGTTTGAGAGAGACCCAGTACTTC,CASSLRETQYF
TRBV28,TRBJ2-7,.,TGTGCCAGCTGGAATACCTGGTCAGGATCCTACGAGCAGTACTTC,CASWNTWSGSYEQYF
TRBV14,TRBJ2-7,TRBD2,TGTGCCAGCAGACAGAGCGGGGCCAGCGAGCAGTACTTC,CASRQSGASEQYF
TRBV19,TRBJ2-6,.,TGTGCCAGCCACGAAGGGGCTGGGGCCAACGTCCTGACTTTC,CASHEGAGANVLTF
TRBV18,TRBJ2-1,TRBD2,TGTGCCAGCTCGCCGCGGACTAGCGGGTCTAATGAGCAGTTCTTC,CASSPRTSGSNEQFF
TRBV9,TRBJ1-4,.,TGTGCCAGCAGCGGTCGGGGGGGTCCTAATGAAAAACTGTTTTTT,CASSGRGGPNEKLFF
TRBV6-9,TRBJ2-7,TRBD1,TGTGCCAGCAGTTACCTTGACAGGGCCTACGAGCAGTACTTC,CASSYLDRAYEQYF
TRBV10-3,TRBJ2-1,.,TGTGCCATCAGTGATCACAGGGGGAGGGATGAGCAGTTCTTC,CAISDHRGRDEQFF
TRBV6-4,TRBJ2-1,TRBD1,TGTGCCAGCTCGACCGGGGGGACAGGGGCCGATGAGCAGTTCTTC,CASSTGGTGADEQFF
TRBV6-1,TRBJ2-5,TRBD2,TGTGCCAGCAGTGAAGTGGGAGGGATGGTGGGAGGAGAGACCCAGTACTTC,CASSEVGGMVGGETQYF
TRBV5-1,TRBJ2-3,TRBD2,TGCGCCAGCAGCGTATCTAGCGGGAGTGGTACAGATACGCAGTATTTT,CASSVSSGSGTDTQYF
TRBV10-3,TRBJ1-4,.,TGTGCCATCAGTGAGAAAAGCGGGAATAATGAAAAACTGTTTTTT,CAISEKSGNNEKLFF
TRBV7-2,TRBJ2-7,.,TGTGCCAGCAGCGCAACAGGGACCGCCGACGAGCAGTACTTC,CASSATGTADEQYF
TRBV28,TRBJ1-6,.,TGTGCCAGCAGTTTAACAGGGTCGGGCTCACCCCTCCACTTT,CASSLTGSGSPLHF
TRBV2,TRBJ2-7,.,TGTGCCAGCAGTGAAAATCCAGGGGGAGGAGAGCAGTACTTC,CASSENPGGGEQYF
TRBV6-5,TRBJ2-5,.,TGTGCCAGCAGTACACAAGAGACCCAGTACTTC,CASSTQETQYF